Below, one T cell receptor (beta chain) is given with its context. Libraries were prepared by immunoSEQ multiplex PCR; TCRdb keeps only in-frame clonotypes and omits some of them. Of 70,000 to 85,000 clones listed, roughly four fifths are singletons. This CDR3 region has 17 residues. The V gene end was trimmed by 4 bases and the J gene end by 5 bases; junction bases not matched to a gene: 14. Germline CDR1 SGHDN, CDR2 FVKESK. This sample is drawn from a study of blood T cell repertoires in COVID-19. Sequencing used peripheral blood. This clonotype was sampled from a man between 60 and 70 years old with acute or convalescent COVID-19. The chain recombines TRBV14 with TRBJ2-3, with 8 bases aligning to TRBD2. The CDR3 loop is CASSRSREGGPGDTQYF. The CDR3 DNA reads as TGTGCCAGCAGCCGGTCCCGGGAGGGAGGGCCTGGAGATACGCAGTATTTT. Looking up the rest from reference TRBV14 and TRBJ2-3 gives the full variable domain: EAGVTQFPSHSVIEKGQTVTLRCDPISGHDNLYWYRRVMGKEIKFLLHFVKESKQDESGMPNNRFLAERTGGTYSTLKVQPAELEDSGVYFCASSRSREGGPGDTQYFGPGTRLTVL.